The 28 T cell receptor beta chains below come from one sample, sequenced in a study of siplizumab effects on memory and regulatory T cells. Libraries were prepared by immunoSEQ multiplex PCR; TCRdb keeps only in-frame clonotypes and omits some of them. In the table there are over 95,000 clones, about 94% of which are singletons. What was sequenced was non-Treg CD4+ T cells sorted from blood. The receptors were gathered from a human donor in good health.

Points on this clone: Other DNA variants within this sample encode the same CDR3. The gene calls are TRBV2 and TRBJ1-1, with 7 bases fitting TRBD1. J lost 0 bases, V lost 8 bases, and 9 bases had no gene match. The CDR3 length is 15 residues. CDR1 is SNHLY and CDR2 is FYNNEI in the germline V gene. CDR3 in DNA: TGTGCCAGCCGAAACGACAGGGCAATGAACACTGAAGCTTTCTTT. Amino acids: CASRNDRAMNTEAFF. Looking up the rest from reference TRBV2 and TRBJ1-1 gives the full variable domain: EPEVTQTPSHQVTQMGQEVILRCVPISNHLYFYWYRQILGQKVEFLVSFYNNEISEKSEIFDDQFSVERPDGSNFTLKIRSTKLEDSAMYFCASRNDRAMNTEAFFGQGTRLTVV.

The chain links TRBV2 to TRBJ1-2; 7 bases map to TRBD1. V dropped 7 bases and J dropped 4; count of bases not matched to a gene: 12. Germline V lookup: CDR1 SNHLY, CDR2 FYNNEI. The CDR3 runs 15 residues. The CDR3 reads CASNWPPGGLYGYTF. The CDR3 DNA is TGTGCCAGCAACTGGCCCCCAGGGGGTCTCTATGGCTACACCTTC.

This chain links TRBV5-1 with TRBJ2-1; D unclear. V dropped 0 bases and J dropped 11 bases, with 12 bases sitting between them. CDR3 length equals 13 residues. Germline CDR1 reads SGHRS; CDR2 reads YFSETQ. The CDR3 loop reads CASSLAERTQQFF. CDR3 in DNA: TGCGCCAGCAGCTTGGCCGAAAGAACCCAGCAGTTCTTC.

The J gene is TRBJ1-5, the V gene TRBV21-1. TRBV21-1 is recorded as a pseudogene. The CDR3 has 16 residues. This CDR3 reads CASSKGHLRLDQPQHF. Written as DNA, the CDR3 is TGTGCCAGCAGCAAAGGCCACCTTAGACTGGATCAGCCCCAGCATTTT.

V gene TRBV5-4 combines with J gene TRBJ1-3; the match to TRBD1 covers 7 bases. V was clipped by 0 bases and J by 0 bases; unmatched bases: 3. Per the germline V gene, CDR1 is SGHNT and CDR2 is YYREEE (reference sequence). CDR3 length: 16 amino acids. CDR3: CASSLGDRHSGNTIYF. The CDR3 DNA follows: TGTGCCAGCAGCTTGGGGGACAGACACTCTGGAAACACCATATATTTT.

This clone has a single count. The gene calls are TRBV5-1 and TRBJ1-1; TRBD1 is a possible D gene (6 bases). The V gene's germline CDR1 is SGHRS and CDR2 YFSETQ. This CDR3 is built from 14 residues. Trimming left V 4 bases short and J 1 base short, with 11 bases between. CDR3 residues: CASSVGGQNTEAFF. In DNA, the CDR3 is TGCGCCAGCAGCGTGGGGGGACAGAACACTGAAGCTTTCTTT.

V usage is TRBV4-1 and J usage is TRBJ2-7; TRBD1 aligns across 9 bases. Germline-derived CDR1 and CDR2 are MGHRA and YSYEKL. The CDR3 has 18 amino acids. V trimming: 2 bases; J trimming: 2 bases; junction bases outside the gene matches: 13. The CDR3 nucleotides are TGCGCCAGCAGCCAACGAACTCCGGGACAGGGTGCCCCCTACGAGCAGTACTTC. It yields the protein CASSQRTPGQGAPYEQYF.

The chain couples TRBV6-1 to TRBJ2-7; TRBD1 matches at 9 bases. Germline CDR1 and CDR2: MNHNS and SASEGT. V was pared by 6 bases and J by 4 bases, with 10 bases of the junction left unmatched. The CDR3 totals 15 residues. DNA of the CDR3: TGTGCCAGCAGACCCCCCGGGACAGGGCGTTACGAGCAGTACTTC. Translating it yields CASRPPGTGRYEQYF.

This chain joins TRBV28 and TRBJ1-5; no definite D call. V shed 4 bases and J shed 11 bases, with 15 bases lying between them. CDR3 length: 13 amino acids. From germline, CDR1 is MDHEN and CDR2 SYDVKM. The CDR3 DNA sequence: TGTGCCAGCAGTTGGTCCTCGGATTACGCCCAGCATTTT. It is translated as CASSWSSDYAQHF.

This rearrangement joins TRBV6-5 to TRBJ1-5; unclear D gene. The germline V and J ends were trimmed by 5 bases and 5 bases, with 13 bases remaining between them. Germline loops: CDR1 MNHEY, CDR2 SVGAGI. CDR3 length: 14 residues. CDR3 loop: CASSPRLEDQPQHF. CDR3 sequence (DNA): TGTGCCAGCAGTCCTCGCCTAGAGGATCAGCCCCAGCATTTT.

This chain links TRBV2 with TRBJ1-1; unclear D gene. CDR3 length: 14 residues. V lost 3 bases to trimming and J lost 1 base, with 9 bases between them. CDR1 is SNHLY and CDR2 is FYNNEI in the germline V gene. CDR3 in DNA: TGTGCCAGCAGTGAGTTCGTTGGGAACACTGAAGCTTTCTTT. It translates to CASSEFVGNTEAFF.

This clone was detected only a few times. J is TRBJ1-5 and V is TRBV2; TRBD1 aligns across 8 bases. Germline V gene data show CDR1 as SNHLY and CDR2 as FYNNEI. The V segment lost 8 bases and the J segment 7 bases; nucleotides outside the gene matches: 7. The CDR3 is 13 amino acids. The CDR3 is CASAGQGGQPQHF. The CDR3 nucleotides read TGTGCCAGCGCAGGACAGGGAGGGCAGCCCCAGCATTTT.

This clone was observed a single time. The CDR3 bases are TGTGCCAGCAGCTTAGAGGCTGGAAACACCATATATTTT. Protein: CASSLEAGNTIYF. The chain uses TRBV7-2 and TRBJ1-3; D remains ambiguous. The CDR3 length is 13 residues. With 1 base removed from V and 2 bases from J, the gap between germline ends came to 3 bases. The germline gives CDR1 SGHTA, CDR2 FQGNSA.

In its sample, this clone was seen once. This chain joins TRBV6-6 and TRBJ1-2; TRBD1 matches 7 bases. Germline CDR1 is MNHNY and CDR2 is SVGAGI (reference sequence). The CDR3 is 14 residues long. Trimming took 2 bases from V and 5 from J; bases not matched to a gene: 5. The DNA of the CDR3 is TGTGCCAGCAGTTACGGGCAGGGGGGTTATGGCTACACCTTC. Its protein product is CASSYGQGGYGYTF.

This clone occurred once. The chain employs TRBV7-2 and TRBJ2-7; 11 bases match TRBD1. V lost 4 bases to trimming and J lost 3 bases; unmatched junction nucleotides: 2. The CDR3 spans 14 residues. The germline V gene encodes CDR1 SGHTA and CDR2 FQGNSA. CDR3 amino acids: CASSSGTGGYEQYF. As DNA, the CDR3 is TGTGCCAGCAGCTCAGGGACAGGGGGCTACGAGCAGTACTTC.

The gene calls are TRBV28 and TRBJ2-5; tentatively, D is TRBD1 or TRBD2 (5 bases each). CDR3 size: 13 residues. Between the trimmed V and J ends, which lost 3 bases and 5 bases, there was a span of 10 bases. CDR1 is MDHEN, CDR2 SYDVKM, per germline. CDR3 coding DNA: TGTGCCAGCAGTTTGGGGGTCGTGGAGACCCAGTACTTC. The encoded protein is CASSLGVVETQYF.

This chain connects TRBV7-2 to TRBJ1-2; unclear D gene. V lost 2 bases to trimming and J lost 8 bases, with 6 bases between them. This CDR3 contains 11 residues. Germline CDR1 reads SGHTA; CDR2 reads FQGNSA. This chain's CDR3 is CASSLWGGYTF. DNA of the CDR3: TGTGCCAGCAGCTTATGGGGAGGCTACACCTTC.

This clone was seen just once. The chain joins TRBV7-8 to TRBJ2-1, with 8 bases fitting TRBD2. The CDR3 is 16 residues long. Trimming cost V 5 bases and J 7 bases; bases outside gene matches: 13. Germline lookup yields CDR1 SGHVS and CDR2 FQNEAQ. DNA of the CDR3: TGTGCCAGCAGCCCAATGAGGGCGGGGGGCATAAATGAGCAGTTCTTC. It encodes CASSPMRAGGINEQFF.

The genes are TRBV6-1 and TRBJ2-5, with TRBD2 identical over 13 bases. The CDR3 has 15 amino acids. Per germline, CDR1 MNHNS and CDR2 SASEGT. J gave up 5 bases and V 5 bases, and 5 bases lay outside the gene matches. This CDR3 is CASSPLTSGGETQYF. In nucleotides, the CDR3 is TGTGCCAGCAGTCCCCTGACTAGCGGGGGGGAGACCCAGTACTTC.

The rearrangement links TRBV7-9 to TRBJ1-4; D unresolved. V was trimmed by 3 bases and J by 5 bases, leaving 10 bases between them. The CDR3 loop spans 14 amino acids. Germline CDR1 and CDR2: SEHNR and FQNEAQ (reference sequence). The CDR3 protein is CASSLMGENEKLFF. The DNA for the CDR3 is TGTGCCAGCAGCTTGATGGGCGAGAATGAAAAACTGTTTTTT.

In nucleotides, the CDR3 is TGTGCCAGCAGCTTAAAAGGAGCAGGGAACACTGAAGCTTTCTTT. Amino acid sequence: CASSLKGAGNTEAFF. This rearrangement joins TRBV7-2 to TRBJ1-1, with D unresolved. Germline CDR1 is SGHTA and CDR2 is FQGNSA. The CDR3 length is 15 residues. V lost 2 bases and J lost 1, with 11 bases in between.

In this sample, this clone turned up once. The junction does not match germline at one end; this may be a read error. The CDR3 sequence: CAAGSRNQPQHF. CDR3 DNA: TGCGCGGCGGGCAGCCGCAATCAGCCCCAGCATTTT. The V and J genes are TRBV6-5 and TRBJ1-5, with D uncertain. This CDR3 has 12 amino acids. The germline gives CDR1 MNHEY, CDR2 SVGAGI.

The chain has TRBV6-5 and TRBJ1-1; D not certain. Germline V gives CDR1 MNHEY, CDR2 SVGAGI. There are 13 residues in the CDR3. Trimming shortened V by 3 bases and J by 2 bases, and 7 bases separated the two germline ends. The CDR3 coding sequence is TGTGCCAGCAGTTATTACGGCAACACTGAAGCTTTCTTT. It translates to CASSYYGNTEAFF.

The rearrangement links TRBV5-6 to TRBJ2-5, with D possibly TRBD2 on 5 matching bases. V was trimmed by 5 bases and J by 3 bases, leaving 11 bases between them. Germline-derived CDR1 and CDR2 are SGHDT and YYEEEE. CDR3 size: 13 residues. CDR3 coding DNA: TGTGCCAGCAGACCTTACGGGGAAGAGACCCAGTACTTC. It specifies CASRPYGEETQYF.

The chain is built from TRBV28 and TRBJ1-1; D not certain. Trimming removed 5 bases from V and 5 bases from J, with 18 bases in between. The germline V gene has CDR1 MDHEN and CDR2 SYDVKM. The CDR3 length is 15 residues. CDR3 region: CASSIPGKMRTEAFF. The CDR3 bases are TGTGCCAGCAGTATACCGGGCAAAATGAGGACTGAAGCTTTCTTT. The whole variable domain, remainder taken from reference TRBV28 and TRBJ1-1, is DVKVTQSSRYLVKRTGEKVFLECVQDMDHENMFWYRQDPGLGLRLIYFSYDVKMKEKGDIPEGYSVSREKKERFSLILESASTNQTSMYLCASSIPGKMRTEAFFGQGTRLTVV.

This clone was detected only a few times. This chain uses TRBV5-1 with TRBJ2-3; no definite D call. V lost 0 bases, J lost 1 base, and 6 bases lay in between. Germline lookup yields CDR1 SGHRS and CDR2 YFSETQ. The CDR3 has 14 residues. CDR3 coding DNA: TGCGCCAGCAGCTTGGACAGCCGCACAGATACGCAGTATTTT. Protein: CASSLDSRTDTQYF. The full variable domain, its missing parts supplied by reference TRBV5-1 and TRBJ2-3, is KAGVTQTPRYLIKTRGQQVTLSCSPISGHRSVSWYQQTPGQGLQFLFEYFSETQRNKGNFPGRFSGRQFSNSRSEMNVSTLELGDSALYLCASSLDSRTDTQYFGPGTRLTVL.

The chain uses TRBV10-1 and TRBJ2-2; D remains unclear. The CDR3 contains 13 residues. V was shortened by 1 base and J by 5 bases, with 5 bases between the two germline ends. CDR1 is WNHNN and CDR2 is SYGVQD in the germline V gene (reference sequence). The CDR3 region has the DNA TGCGCCAGCAGTGAGTTCAGAACCGGGGAGCTGTTTTTT. Its translation is CASSEFRTGELFF.

CDR3 DNA sequence: TGTGCCAGCAGCCGGGTTGACGTGGGAAGGGAGACCCAGTACTTC. This encodes CASSRVDVGRETQYF. The chain recombines TRBV2 with TRBJ2-5; D not resolved. Between the trimmed V and J ends, which lost 6 bases and 5 bases, there was a span of 19 bases. This CDR3 is built from 15 residues. CDR1 is SNHLY, CDR2 FYNNEI, per germline.